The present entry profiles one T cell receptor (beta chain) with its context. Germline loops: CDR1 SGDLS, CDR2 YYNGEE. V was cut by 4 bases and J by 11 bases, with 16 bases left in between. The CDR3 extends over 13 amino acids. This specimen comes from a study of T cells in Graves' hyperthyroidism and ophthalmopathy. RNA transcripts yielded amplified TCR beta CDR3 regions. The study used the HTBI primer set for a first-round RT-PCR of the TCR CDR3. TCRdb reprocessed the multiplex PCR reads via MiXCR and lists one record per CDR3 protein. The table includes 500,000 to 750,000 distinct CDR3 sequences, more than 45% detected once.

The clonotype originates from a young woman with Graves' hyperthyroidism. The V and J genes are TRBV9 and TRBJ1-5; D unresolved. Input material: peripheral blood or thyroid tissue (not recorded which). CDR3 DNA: TGTGCCAGCAGCCTCGCTTCTGGCGAGACCCAGCATTTT. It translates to CASSLASGETQHF.